Detailed here is one T cell receptor (beta chain). What it binds is unknown. The conserved phenylalanine or tryptophan is not found at the CDR3 terminus, so this likely reflects a read error. This record belongs to a study of T cell repertoires in cytomegalovirus infection. Turning to the study itself: An indication of both CMV infection and matching HLA type came from public TCR beta signatures.

One entry per CDR3 protein results from TCRdb running MiXCR on the reads. This table holds approximately 500,000 distinct CDR3 sequences, approximately 15% found once. Study-wide results and caveats: Cumulative public TCR beta family frequency identified carriers of CMV plus the relevant HLA. HLA-C-restricted, CMV-specific TCR beta clonotypes were dominant ex vivo.

This CDR3 comprises 13 residues. Germline CDR1 and CDR2: SGHVS and FQNEAQ. The clonotype comes from a human donor in good health (CMV status not recorded). Some clones in this sample may be carry-over from other donors' samples. Material: CD8+ T cells from PBMCs. The rearrangement links TRBV7-8 to TRBJ1-6; TRBD1 might be the D (5 bases). Here the CDR3 DNA reads TGTGCCAGCAGCTATGGGGCTTATTCCCCCCTCCACTAT. Translating it yields CASSYGAYSPLHY.